This T cell receptor (beta chain) came from a study of cytomegalovirus exposure and HLA in healthy donors. The study's findings and limits: The classifier was said to identify cytomegalovirus status with high specificity and sensitivity. Three of the chains that were CMV-associated were confirmed in vitro to be specific for CMV antigens. In the approximately 130 validation repertoires, more than 85% of cluster scores exceeded 0, per a later analysis.

With regard to this clone: Its cognate antigen is unknown.

The assay was immunoSEQ multiplex PCR, and TCRdb's table has in-frame clones only and misses some. This table has a few hundred thousand clones, around 90% appearing once. The sequenced sample consisted of PBMCs. The sequence was collected from a woman aged 18-29 years in good health and CMV-seronegative.

The CDR3 nucleotides read TGCGCCAGCAGCCTGGAGGGGGGGGGAACCTACGAGCAGTACTTC. Amino acid sequence: CASSLEGGGTYEQYF. J is TRBJ2-7 and V is TRBV4-3, with D possibly matching TRBD2 (7 bases). The V gene's germline CDR1 is LGHNA and CDR2 YSLEER. V was trimmed by 4 bases and J by 2 bases, leaving 15 bases between them. The CDR3 has 15 amino acids.